The T cell receptor (beta chain) under discussion was sequenced for a study of technical replicates of blood from a few donors. V lost 4 bases, J lost 6 bases, and 8 bases lay in between. Germline V gene data show CDR1 as SGDLS and CDR2 as YYNGEE. The length of the CDR3 is 12 residues. Measured with immunoSEQ multiplex PCR; TCRdb has only the in-frame clones, and not every one. The repertoire includes about 82,000 clones, over 95% of them detected once, and approximately 0.39% sits in the top ten. The source material was T cells isolated from PBMCs. The chain carries TRBV9 and TRBJ2-1; TRBD2 is a possible D gene (5 bases). The TCR comes from a human donor in good health. CDR3 nucleotide sequence: TGTGCCAGCAGCCTGGACTTCAATGAGCAGTTCTTC. Its protein product is CASSLDFNEQFF.